The 29 T cell receptor beta chains below all came from one sample that was sequenced in a study of early T cells in non-severe SARS-CoV-2 infection. Using its own MiXCR run on the 5' RACE reads, TCRdb lists one record per CDR3 protein. The repertoire has around 60,000 distinct CDR3 sequences, roughly 9.7% of them found once; the top ten carry over 8.5%. The sequenced sample consisted of whole blood. The receptors here all came from an adult who was a healthcare worker with PCR-confirmed SARS-CoV-2 infection or an uninfected control (not recorded which).

This clonotype was observed a handful of times. V is TRBV6-4 and J is TRBJ1-1; D may be TRBD1 (6 bases). Trimming cost V 6 bases and J 5 bases, with 19 bases left between them. There are 15 residues in the CDR3. Germline values: CDR1 MRHNA, CDR2 SNTAGT. Here the CDR3 DNA reads TGTGCCAGCAGACCCCAGGACAGAGGAGGAACTGAAGCTTTCTTT. Its protein is CASRPQDRGGTEAFF.

This clonotype was seen a handful of times. Compared with germline, one end of the junction differs, possibly owing to a read error. V gene TRBV30 combines with J gene TRBJ2-7; TRBD1 agrees at 7 bases. CDR3 length: 13 residues. CDR1 is GTSNPN and CDR2 is SVGIG in the germline V gene (reference sequence). CDR3 in amino acids: CAWSVWVGDSVLF. The CDR3 bases are TGTGCCTGGAGTGTCTGGGTGGGGGACAGCGTTCTCTTC. Looking up the rest from reference TRBV30 and TRBJ2-7 gives the full variable domain: SQTIHQWPATLVQPVGSPLSLECTVEGTSNPNLYWYRQAAGRGLQLLFYSVGIGQISSEVPQNLSASRPQDRQFILSSKKLLLSDSGFYLCAWSVWVGDSVLFGPGTRLTVT.

This clonotype was seen repeatedly, ten times or more. V and J are TRBV7-2 and TRBJ2-7; D is uncertain. Germline values: CDR1 SGHTA, CDR2 FQGNSA. CDR3 length: 14 amino acids. V was trimmed by 5 bases and J by 6 bases, leaving 17 bases between them. Written as DNA, the CDR3 is TGTGCCAGCAGCCTACTACGCGTCTCTATCGAGCAGTACTTC. Translation gives CASSLLRVSIEQYF.

This clonotype showed up many times. J is TRBJ2-3 and V is TRBV20-1, with D unclear. CDR3 length: 11 residues. Trimming removed 5 bases from V and 2 bases from J, with 5 bases in between. The germline gives CDR1 DFQATT, CDR2 SNEGSKA (reference sequence). In DNA, the CDR3 is TGCAGTGCTGCCCTCACAGATACGCAGTATTTT. It translates to CSAALTDTQYF.

This clonotype was picked up many times. The rearrangement joins TRBV24-1 to TRBJ1-1, with D unclear. CDR1 and CDR2 (germline): KGHDR, SFDVKD. The V and J ends lost 2 bases and 5 bases respectively, with 8 bases between them. CDR3 length equals 13 residues. The CDR3 DNA reads TGTGCCACCAGTGATTATAGGGCGACTGAAGCTTTCTTT. This codes for CATSDYRATEAFF.

V gene TRBV6-1 combines with J gene TRBJ1-6; D uncertain. V was shortened by 3 bases and J by 3 bases, with 9 bases between the two germline ends. Germline CDR1 and CDR2: MNHNS and SASEGT. There are 15 residues in the CDR3. For the CDR3, the DNA is TGTGCCAGCAGTGATGCGATGTTCTATAATTCACCCCTCCACTTT. Translated, it gives CASSDAMFYNSPLHF.

This clonotype showed up many times. V and J are TRBV12-3 or TRBV12-4 and TRBJ2-7; D not resolved. The CDR3 spans 12 residues. The V end lost 5 bases, the J end lost 2 bases, and 7 bases lay between the germline ends. The CDR3: CASSGETYEQYF. The CDR3 bases are TGTGCCAGCAGTGGGGAAACCTACGAGCAGTACTTC.

This clonotype has at least ten counts. The chain links TRBV4-2 to TRBJ2-7; 7 bases match TRBD1. The J segment lost 2 bases and the V segment lost 0 bases, leaving 7 bases of the junction unmatched. Germline V gives CDR1 LGHNA, CDR2 YNFKEQ. The CDR3 loop spans 16 amino acids. The DNA for the CDR3 is TGTGCCAGCAGCCAAGATTACGGGACAGATCCCTACGAGCAGTACTTC. Its translation is CASSQDYGTDPYEQYF.

This clonotype was seen only a few times. V usage is TRBV6-1 and J usage is TRBJ1-6, with 7 bases fitting TRBD1. V was pared by 9 bases and J by 5 bases, with 10 bases of the junction left unmatched. From germline, CDR1 is MNHNS and CDR2 SASEGT. This CDR3 is built from 15 residues. CDR3 region: CASERRDRNNSPLHF. The CDR3 DNA reads as TGTGCCAGTGAACGCCGGGACAGAAATAATTCACCCCTCCACTTT.

The chain uses TRBV20-1 and TRBJ1-2; D is ambiguous. The CDR3 is 12 amino acids. Germline V gene lookup returns CDR1 DFQATT and CDR2 SNEGSKA (reference sequence). Between the trimmed V and J ends, which lost 5 bases and 2 bases, there was a span of 9 bases. CDR3 DNA sequence: TGCAGTGCTTTAGGGAAAAACTATGGCTACACCTTC. Translation gives CSALGKNYGYTF.

This clonotype was recorded at least ten times. This chain connects TRBV2 to TRBJ2-1; 8 bases are a match to TRBD2. This CDR3 contains 14 residues. Germline V gene data show CDR1 as SNHLY and CDR2 as FYNNEI. V dropped 5 bases and J dropped 9; count of bases not matched to a gene: 9. The CDR3 loop is CASSSRGLGGEQFF. The CDR3 DNA reads TGTGCCAGCAGTTCCCGGGGACTAGGAGGTGAGCAGTTCTTC.

This sequence joins TRBV7-2 and TRBJ2-1, with D tentatively TRBD2 (6 bases). Trimming removed 6 bases from V and 9 bases from J, with 18 bases in between. Germline V gives CDR1 SGHTA, CDR2 FQGNSA. This CDR3 has 14 residues. CDR3 sequence reads: CASSPRRANPEQFF. In DNA, the CDR3 is TGTGCCAGCAGTCCACGGAGGGCGAATCCTGAGCAGTTCTTC.

This clonotype was found a few times. This chain uses TRBV14 with TRBJ1-4, with 8 nucleotides matching TRBD1. The germline CDR1 and CDR2 sequences are SGHDN and FVKESK. This CDR3 contains 15 residues. V was clipped by 4 bases and J by 3 bases; unmatched bases: 4. The CDR3 coding sequence is TGTGCCAGCAGCCCCCTGACAGGGGCTAATGAAAAACTGTTTTTT. Translating it yields CASSPLTGANEKLFF.

In regard to this clonotype: This may be a read error, as it is one base from a much larger clone. The chain employs TRBV11-2 and TRBJ2-5, with 10 bases aligning to TRBD2. Germline-derived CDR1 and CDR2 are SGHAT and FQNNGV. The CDR3 contains 17 residues. The CDR3 is CTSSLGGGGLAQETQYF. The CDR3 DNA is TGTACCAGCAGCTTAGGGGGCGGGGGACTAGCGCAAGAGACCCAGTACTTC.

This clonotype was seen at least ten times. The chain recombines TRBV6-2 or TRBV6-3 with TRBJ1-1; 7 bases match TRBD1. Per germline, CDR1 MNHEY and CDR2 SVGEGT. The CDR3 covers 15 residues. The V segment lost 0 bases and the J segment 7 bases; nucleotides outside the gene matches: 8. The CDR3 DNA reads TGTGCCAGCAGTTACTCGACAGGGAGTATCGGTGAAGCTTTCTTT. This codes for CASSYSTGSIGEAFF.

This clonotype was counted ten times or more. The CDR3 reads CASSTGTAAFF. As DNA, the CDR3 is TGTGCCAGCAGCACCGGGACAGCGGCTTTCTTT. The chain recombines TRBV6-2 or TRBV6-3 with TRBJ1-1, with 7 bases that match TRBD1. V lost 6 bases and J lost 11; bases outside the gene matches: 6. This CDR3 has 11 amino acids. Germline V CDR1 and CDR2: MNHEY, SVGEGT.

This clonotype came up many times. The chain's CDR3 is CASRQQGSKGYTF. In DNA form, the CDR3 reads TGTGCCAGCAGACAACAGGGCAGTAAAGGCTACACCTTC. This chain connects TRBV13 to TRBJ1-2, with D maybe TRBD1 (6 bases). The germline V gene encodes CDR1 PRHDT and CDR2 FYEKMQ (reference sequence). Trimming left V 6 bases short and J 8 bases short, with 16 bases between. The CDR3 loop spans 13 amino acids.

This clonotype appeared many times. The chain couples TRBV25-1 to TRBJ2-1, with TRBD2 identical over 14 bases. After removal of 3 bases from V and 8 bases from J, the junction contained 6 bases not matched to a gene. The germline V gene has CDR1 MGHDK and CDR2 SYGVNS. The CDR3 is 16 amino acids. CDR3 sequence reads: CASSEYGTSGSYEQFF. The CDR3 DNA sequence: TGTGCCAGCAGTGAGTACGGGACTAGCGGGAGTTATGAGCAGTTCTTC.

Many counts were recorded for this clonotype. The V gene is TRBV11-2, the J gene TRBJ1-2; a weak D match, TRBD1 (6 bases). CDR1 and CDR2 from the germline V gene are SGHAT and FQNNGV. The ends were cut back, 0 bases at V and 3 bases at J, with 17 bases in the middle. This CDR3 region has 17 residues. DNA for the CDR3: TGTGCCAGCAGCTTAGAGGCAGGCGGGGGCGCGTACTATGGCTACACCTTC. Amino acid sequence: CASSLEAGGGAYYGYTF.

This sequence joins TRBV11-2 and TRBJ2-7; TRBD2 is a possible D gene (6 bases). The CDR3 loop spans 13 amino acids. V shed 5 bases and J shed 2 bases, with 10 bases lying between them. Germline loops: CDR1 SGHAT, CDR2 FQNNGV. The CDR3 protein is CASSTGGTYEQYF. CDR3 DNA sequence: TGTGCCAGCAGCACAGGCGGGACCTACGAGCAGTACTTC. Full variable domain (rest looked up from reference TRBV11-2 and TRBJ2-7): EAGVAQSPRYKIIEKRQSVAFWCNPISGHATLYWYQQILGQGPKLLIQFQNNGVVDDSQLPKDRFSAERLKGVDSTLKIQPAKLEDSAVYLCASSTGGTYEQYFGPGTRLTVT.

This clonotype was observed many times. The gene calls are TRBV6-1 and TRBJ1-2; 8 nucleotides match TRBD1. V was clipped by 6 bases and J by 3 bases; unmatched bases: 9. Germline V gene sequence: CDR1 MNHNS, CDR2 SASEGT. This CDR3 is built from 15 residues. CDR3 DNA: TGTGCCAGCAGACTTAGACAGGGGACGGACTATGGCTACACCTTC. Protein: CASRLRQGTDYGYTF.

This sequence joins TRBV23-1 and TRBJ2-6, with D tentatively TRBD1 or TRBD2 (5 bases each). TRBV23-1 is an ORF; its function is uncertain. V lost 3 bases and J 0 bases, leaving 15 bases between the germline ends. This CDR3 region has 18 residues. The chain's CDR3 is CASSQKVVGTSGANVLTF. CDR3 DNA sequence: TGCGCCAGCAGTCAGAAGGTAGTTGGGACCTCTGGGGCCAACGTCCTGACTTTC.

The V gene is TRBV27, the J gene TRBJ2-7; perhaps D is TRBD1 or TRBD2 (5 bases each). The ends were cut back, 5 bases at V and 0 bases at J, with 17 bases in the middle. CDR1 is MNHEY and CDR2 is SMNVEV in the germline V gene (reference sequence). The CDR3 is made up of 16 amino acids. The DNA of the CDR3 is TGTGCCAGCAGTCCTTCCGGGGCAGGACGCTCCTACGAGCAGTACTTC. This sequence encodes CASSPSGAGRSYEQYF.

V is TRBV19 and J is TRBJ2-5; D remains ambiguous. The CDR3 consists of 17 residues. The V gene lost 5 bases and the J gene lost 2 bases, with 21 bases spanning the gap. The germline gives CDR1 LNHDA, CDR2 SQIVND (reference sequence). As DNA, the CDR3 is TGTGCCAGTAGTTTTTCTGGGGTCTCGATCCTACAAGAGACCCAGTACTTC. This encodes CASSFSGVSILQETQYF.

The rearrangement joins TRBV5-5 to TRBJ2-1; D remains ambiguous. CDR1 SGHKS and CDR2 YYEKEE come from the germline V gene (reference sequence). The CDR3 length is 13 residues. The V and J ends lost 4 bases and 2 bases respectively, with 7 bases between them. The CDR3 reads CASSPRTYNEQFF. The CDR3 coding sequence is TGTGCCAGCAGCCCCCGGACCTACAATGAGCAGTTCTTC.

This clonotype was counted ten times or more. The J gene is TRBJ1-3, the V gene TRBV18; D perhaps matches TRBD1 (5 bases). Trimming took off 3 bases at V and 6 bases at J, with 18 bases between the two ends. Germline CDR1 and CDR2: KGHSH and LQKENI. The CDR3 spans 16 residues. The CDR3 nucleotides are TGTGCCAGCTCACCGGGGCGCACCTTGCATGAAAACACCATATATTTT. Residues: CASSPGRTLHENTIYF.

In its sample, this clonotype was seen a few times. The chain joins TRBV12-3 or TRBV12-4 to TRBJ1-1; no firm D call. V was clipped by 6 bases and J by 0 bases, with 8 bases between them. The CDR3 length is 13 residues. The CDR3 nucleotides read TGTGCCAGCAGCGGACGGATGAACACTGAAGCTTTCTTT. This codes for CASSGRMNTEAFF.

In this sample, this clonotype turned up many times. The V call is TRBV3-1, the J call TRBJ2-7, with 7 bases lining up with TRBD2. This CDR3 comprises 12 residues. The germline V gene encodes CDR1 LGHDT and CDR2 YNNKEL (reference sequence). V trimming: 1 base; J trimming: 6 bases; junction bases outside the gene matches: 0. For the CDR3, the DNA is TGTGCCAGCAGCCAAGGGGGGGGCGAGCAGTACTTC. Encoded protein: CASSQGGGEQYF.

Many counts were recorded for this clonotype. A read error may account for a junction end that differs from germline. The V and J genes are TRBV20-1 and TRBJ2-5, with TRBD2 identical over 8 bases. This CDR3 comprises 14 residues. Germline V gene data show CDR1 as DFQATT and CDR2 as SNEGSKA (reference sequence). Here the CDR3 reads CSAIAGLPRENQYF. CDR3 sequence (DNA): TGCAGTGCAATAGCGGGACTACCAAGAGAGAACCAGTACTTC.